This T cell receptor beta chain was recovered during a study of shared clonotypes between healthy human individuals. The study drew its donors from healthy HIV-negative adults without recent acute infections or vaccinations. Germline V CDR1 and CDR2: SGHNT, YENEEA. The CDR3 length is 13 residues. Using immunoSEQ multiplex PCR, the repertoire was profiled, and TCRdb retains in-frame clones only, with some absent. The table shows hundreds of thousands of clones, with over 60% occurring only once. As to this clone: This sequence is one base from a far larger clone and is likely a read error.

The sample consisted of PBMCs. This TCR was recovered from a woman between 35 and 50 years old in good health. Some clones in this sample may be carry-over from other donors' samples. The rearrangement links TRBV11-3 to TRBJ1-1, with D uncertain. CDR3 DNA sequence: TGTGCCAGCAGCCCTGACATGAACACTGAAGCTTCCTTT. Translating it yields CASSPDMNTEASF.